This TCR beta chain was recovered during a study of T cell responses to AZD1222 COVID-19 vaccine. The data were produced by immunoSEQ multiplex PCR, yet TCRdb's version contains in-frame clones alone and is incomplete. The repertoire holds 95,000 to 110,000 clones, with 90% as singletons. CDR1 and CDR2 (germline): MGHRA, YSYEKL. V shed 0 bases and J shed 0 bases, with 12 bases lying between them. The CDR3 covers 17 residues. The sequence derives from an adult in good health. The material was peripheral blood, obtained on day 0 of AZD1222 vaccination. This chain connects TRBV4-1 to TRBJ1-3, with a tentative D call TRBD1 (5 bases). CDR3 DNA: TGCGCCAGCAGCCAAGAAGGGGTCCGTCGCTCTGGAAACACCATATATTTT. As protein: CASSQEGVRRSGNTIYF.